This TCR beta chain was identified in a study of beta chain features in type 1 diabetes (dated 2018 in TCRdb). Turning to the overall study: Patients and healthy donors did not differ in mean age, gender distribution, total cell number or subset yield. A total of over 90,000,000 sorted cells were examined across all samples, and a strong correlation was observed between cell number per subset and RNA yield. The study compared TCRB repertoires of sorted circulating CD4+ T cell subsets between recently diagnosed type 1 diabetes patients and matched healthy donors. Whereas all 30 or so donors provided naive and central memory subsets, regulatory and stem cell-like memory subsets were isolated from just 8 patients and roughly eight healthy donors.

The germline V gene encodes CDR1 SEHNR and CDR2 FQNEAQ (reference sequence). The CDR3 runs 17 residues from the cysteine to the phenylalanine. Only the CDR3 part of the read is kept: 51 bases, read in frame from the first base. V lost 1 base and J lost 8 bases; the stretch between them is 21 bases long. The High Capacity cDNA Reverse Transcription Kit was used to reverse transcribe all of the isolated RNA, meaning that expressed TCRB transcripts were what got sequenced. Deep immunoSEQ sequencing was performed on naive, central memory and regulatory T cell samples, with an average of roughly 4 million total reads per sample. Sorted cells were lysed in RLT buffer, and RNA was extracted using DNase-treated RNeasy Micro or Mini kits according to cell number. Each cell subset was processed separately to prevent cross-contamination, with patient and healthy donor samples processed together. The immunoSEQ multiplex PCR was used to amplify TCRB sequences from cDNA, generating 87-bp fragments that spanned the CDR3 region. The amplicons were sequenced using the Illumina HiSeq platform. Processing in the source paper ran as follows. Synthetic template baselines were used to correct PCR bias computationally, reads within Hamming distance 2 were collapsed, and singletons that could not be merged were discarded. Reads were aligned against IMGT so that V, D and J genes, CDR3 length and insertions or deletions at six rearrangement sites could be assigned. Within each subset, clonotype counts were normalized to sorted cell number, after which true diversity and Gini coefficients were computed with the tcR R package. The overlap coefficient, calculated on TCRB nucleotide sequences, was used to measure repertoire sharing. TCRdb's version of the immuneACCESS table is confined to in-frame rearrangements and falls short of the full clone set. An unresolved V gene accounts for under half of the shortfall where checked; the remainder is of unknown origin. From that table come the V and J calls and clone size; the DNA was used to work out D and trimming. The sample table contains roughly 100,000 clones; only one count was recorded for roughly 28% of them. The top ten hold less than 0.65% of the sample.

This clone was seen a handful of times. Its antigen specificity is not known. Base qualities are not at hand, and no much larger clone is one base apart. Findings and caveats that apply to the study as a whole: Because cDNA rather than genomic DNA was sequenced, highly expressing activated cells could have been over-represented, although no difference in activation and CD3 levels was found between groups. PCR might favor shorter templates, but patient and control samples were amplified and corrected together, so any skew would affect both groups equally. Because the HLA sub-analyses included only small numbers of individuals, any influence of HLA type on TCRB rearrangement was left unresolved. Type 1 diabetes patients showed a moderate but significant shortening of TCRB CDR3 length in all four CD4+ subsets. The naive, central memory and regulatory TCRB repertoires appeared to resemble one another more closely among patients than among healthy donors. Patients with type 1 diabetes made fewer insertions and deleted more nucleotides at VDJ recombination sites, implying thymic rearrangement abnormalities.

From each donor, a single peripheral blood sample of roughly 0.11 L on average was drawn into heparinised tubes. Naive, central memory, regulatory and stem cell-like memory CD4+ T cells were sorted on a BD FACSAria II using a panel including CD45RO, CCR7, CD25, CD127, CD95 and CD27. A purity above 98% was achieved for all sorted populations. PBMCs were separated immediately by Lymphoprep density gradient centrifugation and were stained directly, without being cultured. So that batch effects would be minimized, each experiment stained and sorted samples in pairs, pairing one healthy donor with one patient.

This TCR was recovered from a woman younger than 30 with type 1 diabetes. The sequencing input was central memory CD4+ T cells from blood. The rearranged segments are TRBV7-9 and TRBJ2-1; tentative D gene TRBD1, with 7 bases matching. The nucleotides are TGTGCCAGCAGCTTAGGCGGAGGGGGCAGGGGGATCGATGAGCAGTTCTTC. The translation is CASSLGGGGRGIDEQFF. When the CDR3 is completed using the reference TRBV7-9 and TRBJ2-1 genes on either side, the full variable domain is DTGVSQNPRHKITKRGQNVTFRCDPISEHNRLYWYRQTLGQGPEFLTYFQNEAQLEKSRLLSDRFSAERPKGSFSTLEIQRTEQGDSAMYLCASSLGGGGRGIDEQFFGPGTRLTVL.